This TCR beta chain emerged from a study of OX40 agonist ivuxolimab in advanced cancers. Background on the study: Patients enrolled in dose escalation were diagnosed with hepatocellular carcinoma, melanoma, renal cell or head and neck cancer.

V gave up 5 bases and J gave up 0 bases, with 6 bases separating them. This CDR3 has 14 residues. Germline V gene lookup returns CDR1 SGHRS and CDR2 YFSETQ. At cycle 4 day 1, cycle 7 day 1, and baseline, blood was sampled. TCRdb's copy holds only in-frame clones and misses some; the assay was immunoSEQ multiplex PCR. The table includes around 79,000 clones, about nine tenths detected once. Material: CD4+ or CD8+ T cells sorted from blood, obtained in a trial of the OX40 agonist ivuxolimab. The receptor's source is an adult with an advanced solid tumor such as melanoma, head and neck, liver or kidney cancer. The rearrangement links TRBV5-1 to TRBJ2-6; D is unclear. Written as DNA, the CDR3 is TGCGCCAGCAGGTTCAGCTCTGGGGCCAACGTCCTGACTTTC. Residues: CASRFSSGANVLTF.